One and the same sample provided the 16 T cell receptor beta chains below, sequenced in a study of T cells in women clearing cervical HPV infection. Generated by immunoSEQ multiplex PCR, the TCRdb table keeps only in-frame clones and is missing some. The sample data list 45,000 to 50,000 clones. Sequencing input: blood buffy coat. These receptors all stem from a woman aged 18 to 75 with a cervical HPV16 infection that either progressed to CIN3+ or cleared (not recorded which).

Of note for this clone: Read sequence stops 3 residues before the CDR3 end, and the germline J gene provides the missing end. The chain links TRBV11-3 to TRBJ1-4, with unresolved D. This CDR3 contains 14 residues. Per germline, CDR1 SGHNT and CDR2 YENEEA. V was shortened by 5 bases and J by 5 bases, with 12 bases between the two germline ends. CDR3 DNA (partial): TGTGCCAGCAGCCTCAACGGGGAAAATGAAAAA. This sequence encodes CASSLNGENEK. The whole CDR3 sequence reads CASSLNGENEKLFF.

As concerns this clone: The read terminates 3 residues ahead of where the CDR3 ends, so the germline J gene completes it. V is TRBV7-9 and J is TRBJ2-3; D not certain. Germline CDR1 is SEHNR and CDR2 is FQNEAQ (reference sequence). The V and J ends lost 10 bases and 2 bases respectively, with 7 bases between them. The CDR3 extends over 11 amino acids. The sequenced CDR3 bases are TGTGCCACCGTAAACACAGATACG. It specifies CATVNTDT. The complete CDR3 protein is CATVNTDTQYF.

Turning to this clone: The sequence runs out 3 residues before the end of the CDR3; the remainder is reconstructed from the germline J gene. The chain uses TRBV5-1 and TRBJ2-2, with 11 bases that match TRBD2. Germline-derived CDR1 and CDR2 are SGHRS and YFSETQ. V lost 3 bases, J lost 5 bases, and 9 bases stayed unmatched. This CDR3 spans 17 amino acids. Partial CDR3 DNA: TGCGCCAGCAGCTGGGGGACTAGCGGAGTGGGGACCGGGGAG. The encoded protein is CASSWGTSGVGTGE. The whole CDR3 is CASSWGTSGVGTGELFF. Full variable domain (missing parts from reference TRBV5-1 and TRBJ2-2): KAGVTQTPRYLIKTRGQQVTLSCSPISGHRSVSWYQQTPGQGLQFLFEYFSETQRNKGNFPGRFSGRQFSNSRSEMNVSTLELGDSALYLCASSWGTSGVGTGELFFGEGSRLTVL.

About this clone: At one boundary the junction diverges from the germline segment, which might be a read error. Read coverage stops 3 residues before the CDR3 terminus; the germline J gene supplies the remainder. The chain recombines TRBV11-2 with TRBJ1-4; 9 bases align to TRBD1. From germline, CDR1 is SGHAT and CDR2 FQNNGV. The CDR3 covers 15 residues. Partial CDR3 DNA: TGTGCCAGCAGCCTAGACGGGACAGGGAGGGAGAAA. Translation: CASSLDGTGREK. The complete CDR3 reads CASSLDGTGREKLFF.

With regard to this clone: The read ends 3 residues before the CDR3 terminus; that terminus is restored from the germline J gene. V is TRBV6-2 or TRBV6-3 and J is TRBJ2-7; 10 nucleotides align to TRBD2. The CDR3 has 17 amino acids. CDR1 and CDR2 (germline): MNHEY, SVGEGT. V shed 5 bases, J shed 4 bases, and the junction held 14 bases outside the gene matches. The CDR3 sequence is CASSPPQLLAGGYEQYF. Incomplete CDR3 DNA: TGTGCCAGCAGTCCCCCCCAGCTATTAGCGGGAGGTTACGAG.

On this clone itself: The CDR3 end lies 3 residues beyond the end of the read and is filled in from the germline J gene. The V call is TRBV11-1, the J call TRBJ2-7; D is ambiguous. V was cut by 3 bases and J by 2 bases, with 8 bases left in between. The CDR3 covers 13 residues. In germline, CDR1 is SGHAT, CDR2 FQDESV (reference sequence). The CDR3 sequence: CASSFLVTYEQYF. CDR3 bases read: TGTGCCAGCAGCTTCCTCGTTACCTACGAG. Filled out from reference TRBV11-1 and TRBJ2-7, the complete variable domain reads EAEVAQSPRYKITEKSQAVAFWCDPISGHATLYWYRQILGQGPELLVQFQDESVVDDSQLPKDRFSAERLKGVDSTLKIQPAELGDSAMYLCASSFLVTYEQYFGPGTRLTVT.

As regards this clone: The CDR3 is cut off 3 residues early in the read; its end comes from the germline J gene. J is TRBJ2-7 and V is TRBV19; 7 nucleotides align to TRBD1. V gave up 5 bases and J gave up 4 bases; unmatched junction bases: 11. The CDR3 has 15 amino acids. The germline V gene encodes CDR1 LNHDA and CDR2 SQIVND (reference sequence). CDR3 DNA, as far as it was read: TGTGCCAGTAGTCCACATATAGGGGGCCCGTACGAG. Residues: CASSPHIGGPYE. The complete CDR3 reads CASSPHIGGPYEQYF.

Concerning this clone itself: The sequenced fragment ends 3 residues before the CDR3 boundary, so the rest is inferred from the germline J gene. Other DNA sequences in the sample encode the same CDR3. The chain combines TRBV19 with TRBJ1-3, with a tentative D call TRBD1 (5 bases). V lost 7 bases, J lost 0 bases, and 10 bases lay in between. Germline V gene lookup returns CDR1 LNHDA and CDR2 SQIVND (reference sequence). This CDR3 comprises 14 residues. The CDR3 DNA, read in part, is TGTGCCAGTATGGGGGGTCTCTCTGGAAACACC. Translation: CASMGGLSGNT. The whole CDR3 sequence is CASMGGLSGNTIYF.

Turning to this clone: The read falls 3 residues short of the CDR3 end, and the missing part is taken from the germline J gene. The chain joins TRBV5-1 to TRBJ2-1; TRBD2 might be the D (5 bases). The V end lost 4 bases, the J end lost 3 bases, and 8 bases lay between the germline ends. Per germline, CDR1 SGHRS and CDR2 YFSETQ. This CDR3 contains 13 residues. The CDR3 region is CASSTDFYNEQFF. CDR3 DNA (partial): TGCGCCAGCAGCACGGACTTCTACAATGAG.

Regarding this clone: The read terminates 3 residues ahead of where the CDR3 ends, so the germline J gene completes it. The rearrangement links TRBV5-1 to TRBJ2-5, with 7 nucleotides matching TRBD1. From germline, CDR1 is SGHRS and CDR2 YFSETQ. This CDR3 has 15 amino acids. The J segment lost 7 bases and the V segment lost 4 bases, leaving 13 bases of the junction unmatched. The CDR3 loop is CASSVTGKDAGTQYF. CDR3 DNA (partial): TGCGCCAGCAGCGTGACAGGGAAGGACGCAGGGACC.

With regard to this clone: The read ends 3 residues before the CDR3 terminus; that terminus is restored from the germline J gene. The chain couples TRBV20-1 to TRBJ1-2; D remains unclear. The germline CDR1 and CDR2 sequences are DFQATT and SNEGSKA (reference sequence). V was pared by 1 base and J by 4 bases, with 10 bases between. The CDR3 runs 13 residues. The CDR3 DNA, read in part, is TGCAGTGCTAGAGGACTCGGACTCTATGGC. Encoded protein: CSARGLGLYG. From start to end, the CDR3 is CSARGLGLYGYTF.

About this clone: With the read ending 3 residues before the CDR3 end, the germline J gene is used to fill in that end. The chain couples TRBV18 to TRBJ1-1, with 8 bases fitting TRBD1. This CDR3 region has 16 residues. J gave up 2 bases and V 4 bases, and 9 bases lay outside the gene matches. The V gene's germline CDR1 is KGHSH and CDR2 LQKENI. Partial CDR3 DNA: TGTGCCAGCTCACTCTGGGACAGGAAATCTAACACTGAA. This translates into CASSLWDRKSNTE. In full, the CDR3 is CASSLWDRKSNTEAFF.

Points on this clone: Sequencing ends 3 residues short of the CDR3 end; the germline J gene provides the rest. This chain links TRBV30 with TRBJ2-3, with 12 bases lining up with TRBD2. The germline V gene has CDR1 GTSNPN and CDR2 SVGIG (reference sequence). The V segment lost 4 bases and the J segment 2 bases; nucleotides outside the gene matches: 4. The CDR3 sequence is 15 residues long. CDR3 DNA, as far as it was read: TGTGCCTGGAAAAGGACTAGCGGGACCACAGATACG. It specifies CAWKRTSGTTDT. The whole CDR3 sequence reads CAWKRTSGTTDTQYF.

Details on this clone: The missing CDR3 end, 3 residues past where the read stops, is filled in from the germline J gene. V gene TRBV5-4 combines with J gene TRBJ2-7; the D gene is possibly TRBD1 (6 bases). The CDR3 is 16 residues long. V was clipped by 0 bases and J by 6 bases, with 19 bases between them. CDR1 and CDR2 from the germline V gene are SGHNT and YYREEE (reference sequence). The CDR3: CASSLDRDTRFSEQYF. CDR3 DNA, as far as it was read: TGTGCCAGCAGCTTGGATAGGGACACCCGCTTTTCCGAG.

Points on this clone: The read finishes 3 residues shy of the CDR3 end, and the germline J gene is used to complete it. The V and J genes are TRBV19 and TRBJ2-2; no clear D gene. The CDR3 runs to 13 residues. The germline CDR1 and CDR2 sequences are LNHDA and SQIVND (reference sequence). Between the trimmed V and J ends, which lost 4 bases and 6 bases, there was a span of 9 bases. The part of the CDR3 DNA that was read is TGTGCCAGTAGTAACTTTCAATCCGGGGAG. This sequence encodes CASSNFQSGE. The entire CDR3 protein is CASSNFQSGELFF.

In regard to this clone: The read ends 3 residues shy of where the CDR3 ends; the end is completed using the germline J gene. This chain uses TRBV5-1 with TRBJ2-5; D is possibly TRBD1 (6 bases). Germline V gives CDR1 SGHRS, CDR2 YFSETQ. The CDR3 extends over 16 amino acids. V lost 0 bases and J lost 2, with 14 bases in between. The part of the CDR3 DNA that was read is TGCGCCAGCAGCTTGGCCGGGGACACAGCACAAGAGACC. It specifies CASSLAGDTAQET. The whole CDR3 is CASSLAGDTAQETQYF. The whole variable domain, filled in from reference TRBV5-1 and TRBJ2-5, reads KAGVTQTPRYLIKTRGQQVTLSCSPISGHRSVSWYQQTPGQGLQFLFEYFSETQRNKGNFPGRFSGRQFSNSRSEMNVSTLELGDSALYLCASSLAGDTAQETQYFGPGTRLLVL.